The clone carrying this T cell receptor beta chain was picked up one time. This entry is derived from a study of T-cell reconstitution after alpha-beta-depleted transplantation in children. Unique molecular identifiers were incorporated when the TCRbeta library was constructed. TCRdb re-called the PCR reads with MiXCR, one entry per CDR3 protein. The sample includes a few hundred thousand distinct CDR3 sequences, over 9% seen only once; the top ten take 2% to 2.5%. The CDR3 is 13 residues long. V lost 8 bases and J 9 bases, leaving 17 bases between the germline ends. Germline V gives CDR1 MNHEY, CDR2 SVGEGT.

The sequence was collected from a human donor who donated a stem cell graft to a child with acute lymphoblastic leukemia. The chain combines TRBV6-2 or TRBV6-3 with TRBJ2-1, with D perhaps matching TRBD1 (6 bases). Specimen: PBMCs from the stem cell graft donor, collected from the stem cell graft. The DNA for the CDR3 is TGTGCCAGCGAACTAGGGGGTTCGAGTGAGCAGTTCTTC. Its protein is CASELGGSSEQFF.